The 3 T cell receptor beta chains reported below all come from one sample, sequenced in a study of cytomegalovirus exposure and HLA in healthy donors. This PCR relied on a set of 60 Vbeta primers and 13 Jbeta primers. Data came from immunoSEQ multiplex PCR; TCRdb stores just in-frame clones and leaves some out. The data hold 100,000 to 150,000 clones, with 81% observed a single time. Sequenced material: PBMCs. The receptors derive from a young man in good health and CMV-seropositive.

This chain connects TRBV4-1 to TRBJ1-5; TRBD1 matches 9 bases. The CDR3 runs to 16 residues. The germline gives CDR1 MGHRA, CDR2 YSYEKL. V was pared by 4 bases and J by 6 bases, with 10 bases of the junction left unmatched. CDR3 loop: CASSRTPGQGLQPQHF. The CDR3 DNA sequence: TGCGCCAGCAGCCGAACCCCGGGACAGGGCCTTCAGCCCCAGCATTTT.

Of note for this clone: The sample has other DNA sequences that encode this CDR3 too. In DNA, the CDR3 is TGTGCCAGCCGTCGAATCTCAGGTCGGTCGGATCCTTTCTTT. This encodes CASRRISGRSDPFF. V is TRBV6-5 and J is TRBJ1-1; D is unclear. The V and J ends lost 8 bases and 12 bases respectively, with 25 bases between them. Germline V gives CDR1 MNHEY, CDR2 SVGAGI. This CDR3 has 14 residues.

This clone was counted once. The chain links TRBV7-8 to TRBJ2-5; 8 nucleotides align to TRBD2. The J segment lost 5 bases and the V segment lost 0 bases, leaving 8 bases of the junction unmatched. The germline CDR1 and CDR2 sequences are SGHVS and FQNEAQ. The CDR3 covers 16 residues. The CDR3 here is CASSLAVGGAGETQYF. CDR3 DNA sequence: TGTGCCAGCAGCTTAGCTGTCGGGGGGGCCGGTGAGACCCAGTACTTC.